This T cell receptor (beta chain) was captured in a study of cytomegalovirus exposure and HLA in healthy donors. PCR primers comprised 60 Vbeta and 13 Jbeta primers. Repertoires were generated with immunoSEQ multiplex PCR, while TCRdb's copy carries only in-frame clones and drops some. This sample has some 150,000 clones, with roughly 80% found just once. Germline CDR1 reads SGHVS; CDR2 reads FNYEAQ. The ends lost 5 bases at V and 4 bases at J; junction bases unmatched: 10. The CDR3 is 16 amino acids. The clonotype comes from a woman aged 18-29 years in good health and CMV-seropositive. Sequenced: PBMCs. This chain joins TRBV7-6 and TRBJ2-7, with 11 bases aligning to TRBD2. The CDR3 here is CASSLNLAGGGYEQYF. CDR3 sequence (DNA): TGTGCCAGCAGCCTTAATCTAGCGGGGGGAGGGTACGAGCAGTACTTC.